This TCR beta chain appears in the sequencing data of a study of T cell repertoires in cytomegalovirus infection. Study context: The study used recently identified HLA-C-restricted and well-studied HLA-B-restricted CMV epitopes. Public TCR beta signature analysis indicated the presence of both CMV infection and matching HLA type.

Study observations and caveats: HLA-C-restricted CMV clonotypes gave the most frequent clonotype in two of eight donors.

TCRdb called the reads again in MiXCR, with one record for every CDR3 protein. The profile shows around 99,000 distinct CDR3 sequences, roughly 30% of them singletons. This clonotype has just a few counts. Its antigen is currently unknown. V lost 0 bases and J 1 base, leaving 9 bases between the germline ends. The germline gives CDR1 SGHAT, CDR2 FQNNGV. The CDR3 runs to 15 residues. Source: CD8+ T cells from cultured PBMCs, taken from culture after CMV antigen stimulation. The chain combines TRBV11-2 with TRBJ1-1; D remains ambiguous. The receptor's source is a human donor in good health (CMV status not recorded). Some clones in this sample may be carry-over from other donors' samples. The CDR3 nucleotides are TGTGCCAGCAGCTTAGAGTGGACCTCGAACACTGAAGCTTTCTTT. This encodes CASSLEWTSNTEAFF.